This TCR beta chain was retrieved from a study of blood T cell repertoires in COVID-19 (dated by TCRdb to 2020 to 2022). Some background on the complete study: Collaborator samples came from the United States, Italy and Spain and covered acute and convalescent phases of COVID-19. The prospective study material was composed of cDNA or gDNA derived from T cells, B-cell-depleted T cells, or PBMCs. Deeply sampled blood TCRbeta repertoires from subjects exposed to, actively infected with, or recovered from COVID-19 were included in the dataset. The repertoires were released in a freely available public database meant as a resource for research on the immune response to SARS-CoV-2. The samples were drawn from two sources: the first 160 participants of the ongoing ImmuneRACE study, and some 1,300 subjects contributed by 6 global collaborators. Sample metadata almost always included a de-identified subject ID, COVID-19 status, age in years and sex. Where HLA class I and class II types were available, the types were taken from metadata supplied by the sample provider, not from assay-based typing. The paper as a whole reports these results and caveats: The quantity of clinical and demographic metadata differed by source and by participant and was supplied without curation.

At one collaborating source in Seattle, patients were enrolled during active infection and were followed longitudinally through the course of disease. Collaborating institutions collected whole blood in K2EDTA tubes following their own protocols. For TCRbeta analysis, collaborator samples were shipped as frozen whole blood, as isolated PBMCs, or as DNA extracted from either sample type. Ten or more counts support this clone. It lacks a known antigen. No base qualities exist here, and no much larger clone lies one base off it. The immunoSEQ Assay, a bias-controlled multiplex PCR, was used to amplify TCRbeta CDR3 regions from genomic DNA. The published analysis was carried out like this. Within the assay, amplification of reference gene primers was used to estimate how many nucleated cells each sample contained. To quantify the absolute abundance of each unique TCRbeta CDR3 rearrangement, sequence reads were collapsed and filtered. Productive Simpson clonality was computed per sample as the square root of Simpson's diversity index over productive rearrangements. The table was pulled from immuneACCESS by TCRdb, which kept in-frame rearrangements only. Such tables lose some clones; where checked, under half of the loss comes from unresolved V genes, and the rest has no known cause. That table furnishes V, J and clone size, whereas the DNA furnished D and trimming. The sample records some 200,000 clones, around 86% of which are singletons. The ten largest clones take up about 5.6% of the sample.

Reading from cysteine to phenylalanine, the CDR3 counts 15 amino acids. The entry retains the CDR3 DNA only, 45 bases that are in frame from base 1. For CDR1 and CDR2, the germline V gene lists SGDLS and YYNGEE. Relative to germline, V is missing 4 bases and J is missing 5 bases, with 8 bases of the junction outside any gene match. The sequenced sample consisted of peripheral blood. The rearranged segments are TRBV9 and TRBJ2-5; TRBD2 aligns with 10 central bases. This TCR derives from a woman in her seventies with COVID-19, enrolled during active disease. The bases are TGTGCCAGCAGCCCAAGCGGGAGGGCTGGGGAGACCCAGTACTTC. The resulting protein is CASSPSGRAGETQYF. The CDR3 plus the reference TRBV9 and TRBJ2-5 genes for the other parts give the full variable domain: DSGVTQTPKHLITATGQRVTLRCSPRSGDLSVYWYQQSLDQGLQFLIQYYNGEERAKGNILERFSAQQFPDLHSELNLSSLELGDSALYFCASSPSGRAGETQYFGPGTRLLVL.